This section outlines one TCR beta chain sequence together with its context. What it binds is unknown. TCRdb's table, derived via immunoSEQ multiplex PCR, lists solely in-frame clones and lacks some. This table has over 75,000 clones, more than 75% appearing once. The data derive from a study of T cell responses to AZD1222 COVID-19 vaccine. On the study more broadly: Pooled together were second doses at about 4 or about 12 weeks. Whole-study results and caveats: Two AZD1222 administrations were followed by greater Spike-specific TCR breadth and depth.

The CDR3 is made up of 15 amino acids. CDR1 is LGHDT and CDR2 is YNNKEL in the germline V gene (reference sequence). The V and J ends lost 6 bases and 0 bases, in that order; junction bases with no gene match: 5. The chain links TRBV3-1 (or the pseudogene TRBV3-2) to TRBJ1-2; TRBD1 agrees at 9 bases. The starting material was peripheral blood, obtained on day 0 of AZD1222 vaccination. The TCR comes from an adult in good health. As DNA, the CDR3 is TGTGCCAGCAGAGGACAGGGGAAGGCTAACTATGGCTACACCTTC. As protein: CASRGQGKANYGYTF.